One sample yielded the 23 T cell receptor beta chains listed below, sequenced in a study of blood T cell repertoires in COVID-19. Sequenced by immunoSEQ multiplex PCR; TCRdb stores in-frame clones only, minus some. The profile covers 100,000 to 150,000 clones, with approximately 86% appearing a single time and more than 9.5% taken by the ten largest. The sample was peripheral blood. Receptor source: a woman aged 65 to 85 with COVID-19, enrolled during active disease.

The sample holds one count of this clone. This chain links TRBV27 with TRBJ2-7; 8 nucleotides match TRBD1. Looked up from germline, CDR1 is MNHEY and CDR2 is SMNVEV (reference sequence). The CDR3 contains 15 residues. V shed 2 bases, J shed 0 bases, and the junction held 3 bases outside the gene matches. The CDR3 sequence: CASSLRGTGSYEQYF. CDR3 DNA: TGTGCCAGCAGTTTAAGGGGGACAGGCTCCTACGAGCAGTACTTC.

V gene TRBV5-1 combines with J gene TRBJ1-1; D is ambiguous. This CDR3 comprises 14 residues. Germline V CDR1 and CDR2: SGHRS, YFSETQ. The germline V and J ends were trimmed by 4 bases and 1 base, with 11 bases remaining between them. CDR3 nucleotide sequence: TGCGCCAGCAGCGGGGAGGGATGGAACACTGAAGCTTTCTTT. Its protein is CASSGEGWNTEAFF.

In this sample, this clone turned up a few times. Distinct nucleotide sequences in the sample also encode this CDR3. DNA of the CDR3: TGTGCCTGGAGTCGGGGGACTAGCACAGATACGCAGTATTTT. Translating gives CAWSRGTSTDTQYF. This chain uses TRBV30 with TRBJ2-3, with D maybe TRBD2 (6 bases). The CDR3 contains 14 residues. Germline CDR1 is GTSNPN and CDR2 is SVGIG (reference sequence). Trimming left V 2 bases short and J 0 bases short, with 9 bases between.

The table lists this clone with a count of one. This chain connects TRBV10-2 to TRBJ1-4, with D hard to call. There are 15 residues in the CDR3. Trimming took 0 bases from V and 0 from J, leaving 5 bases between them. Germline values: CDR1 WSHSY, CDR2 SAAADI. The CDR3 protein is CASSESASTNEKLFF. CDR3 DNA sequence: TGCGCCAGCAGTGAGTCGGCATCAACTAATGAAAAACTGTTTTTT.

This chain links TRBV5-1 with TRBJ2-7, with D perhaps matching TRBD1 (5 bases). The CDR3 extends over 15 amino acids. Germline CDR1 and CDR2: SGHRS and YFSETQ. The ends were cut back, 1 base at V and 3 bases at J, with 14 bases in the middle. CDR3 DNA sequence: TGCGCCAGCAGCTTGAATTCAGGGTCTGTCTACGAGCAGTACTTC. Translation gives CASSLNSGSVYEQYF.

This clone occurred once. The chain is built from TRBV11-2 and TRBJ2-3; D is perhaps TRBD2 (6 bases). CDR1 is SGHAT and CDR2 is FQNNGV in the germline V gene. Trimming took 4 bases from V and 4 from J, leaving 9 bases between them. The CDR3 consists of 13 residues. The CDR3 DNA reads TGTGCCAGCAGCTCGGGACTTCCAGATACGCAGTATTTT. As protein: CASSSGLPDTQYF.

V gene TRBV5-1 combines with J gene TRBJ1-1, with D possibly TRBD1 on 5 matching bases. Trimming left V 1 base short and J 0 bases short, with 10 bases between. The germline V gene has CDR1 SGHRS and CDR2 YFSETQ. The CDR3 has 15 amino acids. CDR3 residues: CASSLRAGLNTEAFF. CDR3 in DNA: TGCGCCAGCAGCTTGAGAGCGGGGCTGAACACTGAAGCTTTCTTT.

This chain uses TRBV2 with TRBJ2-2; D might be TRBD2 (6 bases). V was shortened by 7 bases and J by 5 bases, with 17 bases between the two germline ends. Germline V CDR1 and CDR2: SNHLY, FYNNEI. CDR3 length: 15 amino acids. CDR3 amino acids: CASTPASGRTGELFF. Here the CDR3 DNA reads TGTGCCAGCACCCCAGCCTCGGGGAGGACCGGGGAGCTGTTTTTT.

The chain combines TRBV5-1 with TRBJ1-4; tentatively, D is TRBD1 (6 bases). V lost 0 bases to trimming and J lost 1 base, with 10 bases between them. CDR3 length: 16 amino acids. Germline assignment: CDR1 SGHRS and CDR2 YFSETQ. The CDR3: CASSLEGHITNEKLFF. As DNA, the CDR3 is TGCGCCAGCAGCTTGGAGGGACACATAACTAATGAAAAACTGTTTTTT.

The rearrangement uses TRBV5-1 and TRBJ2-5; 10 bases map to TRBD2. J lost 2 bases, V lost 0 bases, and 4 bases had no gene match. CDR3 size: 16 residues. Germline V gene data show CDR1 as SGHRS and CDR2 as YFSETQ. The CDR3 sequence: CASSLGLAGVQETQYF. The DNA for the CDR3 is TGCGCCAGCAGCTTGGGGCTAGCGGGGGTACAAGAGACCCAGTACTTC.

This rearrangement joins TRBV18 to TRBJ1-1, with D perhaps TRBD1 (5 bases). The V and J ends lost 3 bases and 3 bases respectively, with 14 bases between them. Germline V gives CDR1 KGHSH, CDR2 LQKENI. This CDR3 contains 15 residues. The CDR3 DNA sequence: TGTGCCAGCTCACCCCTCCAGGGTGCGGACACTGAAGCTTTCTTT. This gives the protein CASSPLQGADTEAFF.

CDR3 in amino acids: CASSERTGVGYGYTF. CDR3 nucleotide sequence: TGTGCCAGTAGCGAGAGGACAGGGGTTGGCTATGGCTACACCTTC. The V call is TRBV19, the J call TRBJ1-2; 9 bases fit TRBD1. The V segment lost 6 bases and the J segment 4 bases; nucleotides outside the gene matches: 9. The CDR3 runs to 15 residues. From germline, CDR1 is LNHDA and CDR2 SQIVND (reference sequence). The whole variable domain, remainder taken from reference TRBV19 and TRBJ1-2, is DGGITQSPKYLFRKEGQNVTLSCEQNLNHDAMYWYRQDPGQGLRLIYYSQIVNDFQKGDIAEGYSVSREKKESFPLTVTSAQKNPTAFYLCASSERTGVGYGYTFGSGTRLTVV.

The chain employs TRBV5-4 and TRBJ1-6; 11 nucleotides align to TRBD1. Germline V lookup: CDR1 SGHNT, CDR2 YYREEE (reference sequence). V was clipped by 4 bases and J by 8 bases; unmatched bases: 5. The CDR3 covers 15 residues. CDR3 residues: CASSLGTGGHSPLHF. The CDR3 nucleotides read TGTGCCAGCAGCCTGGGGACAGGGGGACATTCACCCCTCCACTTT.

The chain carries TRBV20-1 and TRBJ2-3, with 13 nucleotides matching TRBD2. The CDR3 is 16 amino acids. V gave up 3 bases and J gave up 3 bases; unmatched junction bases: 6. Germline V gene lookup returns CDR1 DFQATT and CDR2 SNEGSKA (reference sequence). The CDR3, as DNA: TGCAGTGCTAGTTTACTAGCGGGGGGGCCAACAGATACGCAGTATTTT. Its protein product is CSASLLAGGPTDTQYF.

The chain is built from TRBV5-6 and TRBJ2-5; 7 bases line up with TRBD2. In germline, CDR1 is SGHDT, CDR2 YYEEEE. Germline trimming cut 3 bases from V and 1 base from J; bases unmatched to any gene: 9. This CDR3 is built from 16 residues. The CDR3 DNA is TGTGCCAGCAGCTACCTCTCCTGGGGGGGCCAAGAGACCCAGTACTTC. It yields the protein CASSYLSWGGQETQYF.

V gene TRBV7-9 combines with J gene TRBJ1-3; perhaps TRBD1 as D (5 bases). V dropped 3 bases and J dropped 6 bases, with 12 bases sitting between them. Germline V gene data show CDR1 as SEHNR and CDR2 as FQNEAQ (reference sequence). There are 14 residues in the CDR3. The CDR3 loop reads CASSFPQGANTIYF. CDR3 DNA: TGTGCCAGCAGCTTTCCGCAGGGCGCAAACACCATATATTTT.

The chain employs TRBV19 and TRBJ1-1; no reliable D call. V was trimmed by 5 bases and J by 1 base, leaving 11 bases between them. Germline assignment: CDR1 LNHDA and CDR2 SQIVND (reference sequence). This CDR3 is built from 14 residues. DNA for the CDR3: TGTGCCAGTAGTGTAGGGCCTCGGAACACTGAAGCTTTCTTT. The encoded protein is CASSVGPRNTEAFF.

The chain combines TRBV5-1 with TRBJ1-5; the match to TRBD1 covers 10 bases. The ends lost 3 bases at V and 5 bases at J; junction bases unmatched: 2. Germline-derived CDR1 and CDR2 are SGHRS and YFSETQ. The CDR3 is 14 amino acids. The CDR3 coding sequence is TGCGCCAGCAGCTGGGGGACAGGGGATCAGCCCCAGCATTTT. Translation gives CASSWGTGDQPQHF.

This chain connects TRBV9 to TRBJ1-5; D is undetermined. The V end was cut by 0 bases, the J end by 4 bases, with 5 bases between. This CDR3 has 13 amino acids. Germline values: CDR1 SGDLS, CDR2 YYNGEE. CDR3 amino acids: CASSVDPNQPQHF. The CDR3, as DNA: TGTGCCAGCAGCGTAGATCCGAATCAGCCCCAGCATTTT.

This clone was seen only a few times. The V and J genes are TRBV30 and TRBJ1-3; D is perhaps TRBD1 (6 bases). V lost 2 bases, J lost 4 bases, and 18 bases lay in between. This CDR3 is 16 amino acids long. Germline lookup yields CDR1 GTSNPN and CDR2 SVGIG (reference sequence). CDR3 bases: TGTGCCTGGAGTCCTCTTGTCACAGGGACCGGAAACACCATATATTTT. It translates to CAWSPLVTGTGNTIYF.

The CDR3 DNA reads TGTGCCAGTACCTCTAGCGGGCTGTATACTGAAGCTTTCTTT. Translation gives CASTSSGLYTEAFF. The V and J genes are TRBV19 and TRBJ1-1; the D is unclear. The germline gives CDR1 LNHDA, CDR2 SQIVND (reference sequence). V lost 7 bases and J lost 5, with 17 bases in between. This CDR3 contains 14 residues.

This clone was recorded once. The rearrangement joins TRBV5-1 to TRBJ1-2; no definite D call. The CDR3 has 16 residues. With 4 bases removed from V and 4 bases from J, the gap between germline ends came to 20 bases. Germline V gene lookup returns CDR1 SGHRS and CDR2 YFSETQ. DNA for the CDR3: TGCGCCAGCAGCCCCAATACCGGTCGAACGGGCTATGGCTACACCTTC. Translation: CASSPNTGRTGYGYTF.

This chain uses TRBV20-1 with TRBJ1-4; D is undetermined. Germline CDR1 and CDR2: DFQATT and SNEGSKA (reference sequence). The CDR3 runs to 11 residues. V was pared by 5 bases and J by 8 bases, with 9 bases between. As DNA, the CDR3 is TGCAGTGCTGACAAAGGAGAAAAACTGTTTTTT. Its protein is CSADKGEKLFF.